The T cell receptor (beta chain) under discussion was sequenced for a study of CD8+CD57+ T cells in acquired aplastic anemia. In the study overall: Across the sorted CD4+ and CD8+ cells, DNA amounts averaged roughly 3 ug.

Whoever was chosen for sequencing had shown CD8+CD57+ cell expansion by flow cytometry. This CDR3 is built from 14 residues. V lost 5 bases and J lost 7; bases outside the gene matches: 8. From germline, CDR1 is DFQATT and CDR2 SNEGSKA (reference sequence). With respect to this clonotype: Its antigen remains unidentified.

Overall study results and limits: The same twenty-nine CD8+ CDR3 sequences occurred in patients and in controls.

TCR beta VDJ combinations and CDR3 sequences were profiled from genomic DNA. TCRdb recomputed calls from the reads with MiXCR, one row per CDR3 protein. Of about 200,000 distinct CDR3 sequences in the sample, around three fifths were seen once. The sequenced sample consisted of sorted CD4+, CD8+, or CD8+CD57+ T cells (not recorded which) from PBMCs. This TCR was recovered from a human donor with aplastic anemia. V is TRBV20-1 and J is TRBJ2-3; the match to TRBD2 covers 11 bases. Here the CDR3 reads CSAAPGLAENTQYF. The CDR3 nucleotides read TGCAGTGCTGCGCCGGGACTAGCGGAGAATACGCAGTATTTT.